One T cell receptor beta chain is described in this entry. J was trimmed by 4 bases and V by 6 bases; bases with no gene match: 13. The CDR3 loop spans 18 amino acids. The germline gives CDR1 LGHDT, CDR2 YNNKEL (reference sequence). The data stem from a study of blood T cell repertoires in COVID-19. Study summary: Sample material is recorded as cDNA or gDNA derived from T cells, B-cell-depleted T cells, or PBMCs.

This table comes from immunoSEQ multiplex PCR, and its TCRdb copy is limited to in-frame clones, with some not included. In the table there are about 220,000 clones, 70% to 85% of which are singletons. This sequence was found in a woman between 55 and 75 years old who had recovered from COVID-19. Sequenced material: PBMCs or T cells enriched from blood (not recorded which). The chain carries TRBV3-1 (or the pseudogene TRBV3-2) and TRBJ2-3; 13 bases are a match to TRBD2. The CDR3 sequence is CASRAGMNGLAGADTQYF. DNA for the CDR3: TGTGCCAGCAGGGCAGGGATGAATGGACTAGCGGGGGCAGATACGCAGTATTTT.